This paragraph reports one T cell receptor beta chain. CDR3 length equals 16 residues. With V trimmed by 2 bases and J by 4 bases, 7 bases remained unmatched. Looked up from germline, CDR1 is PRHDT and CDR2 is FYEKMQ (reference sequence). This sample is drawn from a study of blood T cell repertoires in COVID-19. Study overall: Sites across the United States, Italy and Spain contributed samples from acute and convalescent COVID-19. PBMCs, B-cell-depleted T cells, or T cells were the source of the cDNA or gDNA that made up the material.

Source study methods: Quantification of nucleated cells was approximated via reference gene primer amplification. The method was immunoSEQ multiplex PCR; TCRdb's version includes in-frame clones alone and lacks a portion of them. V and J calls and clone size come straight from that table; D and trimming were deduced from the DNA. The sample records roughly 250,000 clones, about four fifths being singletons. This chain uses TRBV13 with TRBJ1-5, with 8 bases identical to TRBD1. The receptor comes from a man aged 50-60 years with active or convalescent COVID-19. Sequencing was carried out using peripheral blood. The CDR3 coding sequence is TGTGCCAGCAGCTTAAGTCGCGGGACAGGAAATCAGCCCCAGCATTTT. Its protein product is CASSLSRGTGNQPQHF.